This TCR beta chain was found in a study of cytomegalovirus exposure and HLA in healthy donors. About this clone: Its antigen is not identified.

This CDR3 is built from 16 residues. In germline, CDR1 is SGHNT, CDR2 YYREEE (reference sequence). The germline V and J ends were trimmed by 3 bases and 8 bases, with 23 bases remaining between them. PCR involved 60 Vbeta and 13 Jbeta primers. The method was immunoSEQ multiplex PCR; TCRdb's version includes in-frame clones alone and lacks a portion of them. The sample holds about 120,000 clones, around 83% seen once. General observations from the study: TCR association rates varied by HLA locus in a later analysis, with DRB1 highest and HLA-C lowest.

The sequence was obtained from a man aged 25-45 years in good health and CMV-seropositive. The chain employs TRBV5-4 and TRBJ1-2; perhaps TRBD1 as D (5 bases). Input material: PBMCs. The CDR3 nucleotides are TGTGCCAGCAGCTGGGGGGGGATTGACGGCCTGGGAGGCTACACCTTC. This translates into CASSWGGIDGLGGYTF.